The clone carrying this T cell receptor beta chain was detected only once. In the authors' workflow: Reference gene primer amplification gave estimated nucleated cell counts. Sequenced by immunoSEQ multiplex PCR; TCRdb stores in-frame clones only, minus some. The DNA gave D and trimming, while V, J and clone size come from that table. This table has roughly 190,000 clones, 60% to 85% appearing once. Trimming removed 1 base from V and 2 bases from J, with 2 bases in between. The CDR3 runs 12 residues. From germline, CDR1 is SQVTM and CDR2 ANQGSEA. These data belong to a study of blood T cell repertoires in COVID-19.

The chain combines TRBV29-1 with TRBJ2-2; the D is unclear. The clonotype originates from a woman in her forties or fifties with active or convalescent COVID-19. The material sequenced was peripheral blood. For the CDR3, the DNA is TGCAGCGTTGAAGTAAACACCGGGGAGCTGTTTTTT. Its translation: CSVEVNTGELFF.